This record looks at one T cell receptor (beta chain) sequence and its context. As yet, its antigen is unknown. Sequencing used immunoSEQ multiplex PCR; TCRdb keeps in-frame clones, though not all of them. The sample holds around 100,000 clones, roughly 90% seen once. The data were taken from a study of T cell responses to AZD1222 COVID-19 vaccine. Notes on the study in general: Only six people who got AZD1222 tested seropositive at baseline.

Germline CDR1 reads SGDLS; CDR2 reads YYNGEE. The V and J ends lost 0 bases and 3 bases, in that order; junction bases with no gene match: 3. This CDR3 spans 15 amino acids. The sequence was collected from an adult in good health. This sample comprised peripheral blood, obtained on day 0 of AZD1222 vaccination. This chain uses TRBV9 with TRBJ2-1, with 7 bases aligning to TRBD2. The CDR3 sequence: CASSVGREDYNEQFF. The CDR3 DNA follows: TGTGCCAGCAGCGTAGGTCGGGAGGACTACAATGAGCAGTTCTTC.